The source of this T cell receptor beta chain is a study of blood T cell repertoires in COVID-19. This clone appeared a few times. Trimming stripped 2 bases from V and 11 bases from J, with 10 bases between. The CDR3 loop spans 12 amino acids. Germline assignment: CDR1 SGHDT and CDR2 YYEEEE. TCRdb keeps only in-frame clones here, not all; method: immunoSEQ multiplex PCR. The table lists some 350,000 clones, 87% of them singletons, with roughly 6% in the top ten. The sample consisted of peripheral blood. The V call is TRBV5-6, the J call TRBJ2-2; the D is unclear. The TCR was taken from a woman aged 50 to 60 with COVID-19, enrolled during active disease. DNA for the CDR3: TGTGCCAGCAGCTTTACCCAGGCAGAGCTGTTTTTT. Its protein product is CASSFTQAELFF.